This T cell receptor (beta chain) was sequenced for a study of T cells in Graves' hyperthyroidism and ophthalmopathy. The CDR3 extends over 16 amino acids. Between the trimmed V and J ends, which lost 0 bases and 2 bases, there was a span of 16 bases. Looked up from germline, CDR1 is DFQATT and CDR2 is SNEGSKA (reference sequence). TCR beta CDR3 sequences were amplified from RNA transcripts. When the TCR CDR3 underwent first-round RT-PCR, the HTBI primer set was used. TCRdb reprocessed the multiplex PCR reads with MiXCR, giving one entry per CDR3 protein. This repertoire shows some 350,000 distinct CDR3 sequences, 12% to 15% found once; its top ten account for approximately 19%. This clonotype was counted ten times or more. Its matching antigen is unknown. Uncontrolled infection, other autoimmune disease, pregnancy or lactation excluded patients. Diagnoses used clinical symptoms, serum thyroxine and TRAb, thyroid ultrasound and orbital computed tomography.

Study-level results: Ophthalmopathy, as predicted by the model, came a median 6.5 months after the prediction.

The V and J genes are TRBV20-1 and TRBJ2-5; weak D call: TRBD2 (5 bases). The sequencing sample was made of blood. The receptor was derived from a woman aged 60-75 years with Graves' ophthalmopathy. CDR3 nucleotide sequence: TGCAGTGCTAGAGATGCGCTAGTCGGGAATCAAGAGACCCAGTACTTC. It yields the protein CSARDALVGNQETQYF.